This record covers a single T cell receptor (beta chain). Original processing notes: How many nucleated cells were present was estimated from reference gene primer amplification. Sequencing used immunoSEQ multiplex PCR; TCRdb keeps in-frame clones, though not all of them. The DNA gave D and trimming, while V, J and clone size come from that table. The repertoire holds 45,000 to 55,000 clones, about four fifths seen once, with about 1.6% in the top ten. The sample belongs to a study of blood T cell repertoires in COVID-19. Looking at the study overall: The study drew acute and convalescent COVID-19 samples from the United States, Italy and Spain.

Sequencing was carried out using peripheral blood. The source of this sequence is a man aged 50-60 years with acute or convalescent COVID-19.

In nucleotides, the CDR3 is TGTGCCAGCAGTACCCCGGGACAAAACAATGAGCAGTTCTTC. Amino acid sequence: CASSTPGQNNEQFF. The chain has TRBV28 and TRBJ2-1; D is perhaps TRBD1 (6 bases). The length of the CDR3 is 14 residues. V shed 5 bases and J shed 5 bases, with 13 bases lying between them. Germline CDR1 and CDR2: MDHEN and SYDVKM.